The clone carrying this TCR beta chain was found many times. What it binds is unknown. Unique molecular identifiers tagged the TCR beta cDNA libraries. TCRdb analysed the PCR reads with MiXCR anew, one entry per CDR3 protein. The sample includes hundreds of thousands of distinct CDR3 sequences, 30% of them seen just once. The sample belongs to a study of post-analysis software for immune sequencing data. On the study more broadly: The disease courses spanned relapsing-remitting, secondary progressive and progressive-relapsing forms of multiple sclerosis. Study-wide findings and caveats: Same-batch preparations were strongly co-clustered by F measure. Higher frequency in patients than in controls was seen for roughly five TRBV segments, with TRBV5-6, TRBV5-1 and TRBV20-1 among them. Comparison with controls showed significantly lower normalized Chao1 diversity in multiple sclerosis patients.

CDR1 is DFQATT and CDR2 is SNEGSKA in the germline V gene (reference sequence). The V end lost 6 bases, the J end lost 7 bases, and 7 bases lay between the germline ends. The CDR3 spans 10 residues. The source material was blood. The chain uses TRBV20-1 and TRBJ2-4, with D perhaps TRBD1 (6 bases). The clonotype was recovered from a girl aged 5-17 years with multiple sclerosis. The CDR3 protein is CSAGQNIQYF. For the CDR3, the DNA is TGCAGTGCCGGACAGAACATTCAGTACTTC.